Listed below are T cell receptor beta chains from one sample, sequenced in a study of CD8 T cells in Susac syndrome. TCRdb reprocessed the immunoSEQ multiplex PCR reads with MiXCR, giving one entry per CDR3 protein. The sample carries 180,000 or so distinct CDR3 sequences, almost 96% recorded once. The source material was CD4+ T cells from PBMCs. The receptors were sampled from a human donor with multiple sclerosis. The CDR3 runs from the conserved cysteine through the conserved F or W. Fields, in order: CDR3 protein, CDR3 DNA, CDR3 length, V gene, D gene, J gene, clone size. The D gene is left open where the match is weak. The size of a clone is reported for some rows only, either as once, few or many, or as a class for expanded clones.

CAWTELPVGEQYF,TGTGCCTGGACCGAGCTCCCGGTTGGGGAGCAGTACTTC,13,TRBV30,.,TRBJ2-7,.
CATSDPTRPYEQYF,TGTGCCACCAGTGACCCGACTAGACCTTACGAGCAGTACTTC,14,TRBV24-1,.,TRBJ2-7,.
CASSSAGGTDTQYF,TGTGCCAGCAGTTCGGCGGGGGGCACAGATACGCAGTATTTT,14,TRBV6-2/TRBV6-3,TRBD2,TRBJ2-3,.
CASSQRQFYGYTF,TGTGCCAGCAGCCAGAGACAGTTCTATGGCTACACCTTC,13,TRBV3-1,.,TRBJ1-2,.
CSAPGLLQETQYF,TGCAGTGCGCCGGGACTCCTTCAAGAGACCCAGTACTTC,13,TRBV20-1,.,TRBJ2-5,.
CASSQRQGEQYF,TGTGCCAGCAGCCAACGACAGGGAGAGCAGTACTTC,12,TRBV3-1,TRBD1,TRBJ2-7,.
CSARQGGTQYF,TGCAGTGCCAGACAGGGTGGGACCCAGTACTTC,11,TRBV20-1,TRBD1,TRBJ2-5,.
CASSQDMERGVNNEQFF,TGCGCCAGCAGCCAAGATATGGAGCGGGGGGTAAACAATGAGCAGTTCTTC,17,TRBV4-3,TRBD2,TRBJ2-1,.
CASSLEPTSNYGYTF,TGCGCCAGCAGCTTGGAACCAACCTCTAACTATGGCTACACCTTC,15,TRBV5-1,.,TRBJ1-2,once
CASSSQPTGTYGYTF,TGTGCCAGCAGCTCGCAACCGACAGGGACCTATGGCTACACCTTC,15,TRBV5-6,TRBD1,TRBJ1-2,once
CATSDPQDGVYEQYF,TGTGCCACCAGTGACCCACAGGATGGGGTCTACGAGCAGTACTTC,15,TRBV24-1,.,TRBJ2-7,few
CSVSDRGGRTNEQFF,TGCAGCGTCTCTGACCGGGGGGGCCGAACCAATGAGCAGTTCTTC,15,TRBV29-1,TRBD2,TRBJ2-1,once
CSAQGRGLDTEAFF,TGCAGTGCACAGGGGAGGGGGCTAGACACTGAAGCTTTCTTT,14,TRBV20-1,TRBD1,TRBJ1-1,.
CASSRATPERGAYEQYF,TGTGCCAGTAGTCGCGCAACCCCGGAGCGGGGTGCCTACGAGCAGTACTTC,17,TRBV19,TRBD2,TRBJ2-7,.
CASSSTTGDGYTF,TGCGCCAGCAGCTCGACGACAGGGGATGGCTACACCTTC,13,TRBV5-1,TRBD1,TRBJ1-2,once
CSVARGLNQPQHF,TGCAGCGTAGCGAGGGGACTGAATCAGCCCCAGCATTTT,13,TRBV29-1,.,TRBJ1-5,.
CASSLSSAASGYTF,TGTGCCAGCAGCTTGAGTTCCGCCGCAAGTGGCTACACCTTC,14,TRBV5-4,.,TRBJ1-2,.
CASSFRTEAFF,TGTGCCAGCAGCTTTCGCACTGAAGCTTTCTTT,11,TRBV11-2,.,TRBJ1-1,.
CASSPGGSGGPSSTDTQYF,TGTGCCAGCAGTCCCGGAGGGAGCGGGGGGCCCTCTAGCACAGATACGCAGTATTTT,19,TRBV6-1,TRBD2,TRBJ2-3,.
CASRQGSNSPLHF,TGCGCCAGCAGACAGGGGTCAAATTCACCCCTCCACTTT,13,TRBV5-1,TRBD1,TRBJ1-6,.
CASSSGYQDTQYF,TGTGCCAGCAGCTCTGGATACCAAGATACGCAGTATTTT,13,TRBV11-2,.,TRBJ2-3,.
CASSTASGGYTQYF,TGTGCCAGCAGTACCGCTAGCGGGGGCTATACGCAGTATTTT,14,TRBV12-3/TRBV12-4,TRBD2,TRBJ2-3,.
CASSPRSLNEKLFF,TGTGCCAGCTCACCACGGAGCCTTAATGAAAAACTGTTTTTT,14,TRBV18,.,TRBJ1-4,.
CSVAHLREQFF,TGCAGCGTTGCTCACCTTCGCGAGCAGTTCTTC,11,TRBV29-1,.,TRBJ2-1,.
CASSLSSYNSPLHF,TGTGCCAGCAGTTTGAGCTCCTATAATTCACCCCTCCACTTT,14,TRBV12-3/TRBV12-4,.,TRBJ1-6,few
CASSQEGRDAYEQYF,TGTGCCAGCAGCCAAGAGGGCAGGGATGCGTACGAGCAGTACTTC,15,TRBV3-1,.,TRBJ2-7,.
CASSSLGFREQFF,TGTGCCAGCAGTTCGCTAGGTTTCAGGGAGCAGTTCTTC,13,TRBV12-3/TRBV12-4,.,TRBJ2-1,.
CASSLAGPGETQYF,TGCGCCAGCAGCTTGGCCGGCCCTGGAGAGACCCAGTACTTC,14,TRBV5-1,.,TRBJ2-5,.
CASRGTSGSTDTQYF,TGTGCCAGCAGAGGGACTAGCGGCTCCACAGATACGCAGTATTTT,15,TRBV6-1,TRBD2,TRBJ2-3,.
CASSREGSSYNEQFF,TGTGCCAGCAGCCGGGAGGGGAGCTCCTACAATGAGCAGTTCTTC,15,TRBV3-1,TRBD2,TRBJ2-1,.
CASSLSGGPNIEQFF,TGTGCCAGCAGCTTGAGCGGGGGGCCTAACATTGAGCAGTTCTTC,15,TRBV11-3,TRBD2,TRBJ2-1,.
CASSIYGRNTEAFF,TGTGCCAGTAGTATTTACGGGAGGAACACTGAAGCTTTCTTT,14,TRBV19,.,TRBJ1-1,.
CASSPLQGVVTEAFF,TGTGCCAGCAGCCCTTTACAGGGAGTAGTCACTGAAGCTTTCTTT,15,TRBV5-6,.,TRBJ1-1,.
CASSVSGQSTDTQYF,TGTGCCAGCAGCGTGTCGGGACAAAGCACAGATACGCAGTATTTT,15,TRBV9,.,TRBJ2-3,.
CASSLWGRGQGETQYF,TGTGCCAGCAGCTTATGGGGCAGGGGGCAAGGGGAGACCCAGTACTTC,16,TRBV7-2,TRBD1,TRBJ2-5,.
CASSGQGTFLYF,TGTGCCAGCAGTGGACAGGGGACGTTTCTTTACTTC,12,TRBV2,TRBD1,TRBJ2-7,.
CASSAPIGTGGGQETQYF,TGTGCCAGCAGTGCACCAATTGGGACAGGGGGAGGCCAAGAGACCCAGTACTTC,18,TRBV6-1,TRBD1,TRBJ2-5,.